This TCR beta chain was observed in a study of blood T cell repertoires in COVID-19. Study as a whole: The cDNA or gDNA used as material had been derived from T cells, B-cell-depleted T cells, or PBMCs.

The repertoire was sequenced with immunoSEQ multiplex PCR; TCRdb's copy has only in-frame clones and lacks some. Here the sample spans roughly 190,000 clones, roughly four fifths being singletons. Germline CDR1 and CDR2: LNHDA and SQIVND (reference sequence). The V end was cut by 7 bases, the J end by 2 bases, with 8 bases between. The CDR3 covers 13 residues. V is TRBV19 and J is TRBJ2-2; D is perhaps TRBD2 (5 bases). Sequencing used peripheral blood. The sequence derives from a woman in her 50s with acute or convalescent COVID-19. CDR3 in DNA: TGTGCCAGTAAGCTAGCAAACACCGGGGAGCTGTTTTTT. As protein: CASKLANTGELFF.